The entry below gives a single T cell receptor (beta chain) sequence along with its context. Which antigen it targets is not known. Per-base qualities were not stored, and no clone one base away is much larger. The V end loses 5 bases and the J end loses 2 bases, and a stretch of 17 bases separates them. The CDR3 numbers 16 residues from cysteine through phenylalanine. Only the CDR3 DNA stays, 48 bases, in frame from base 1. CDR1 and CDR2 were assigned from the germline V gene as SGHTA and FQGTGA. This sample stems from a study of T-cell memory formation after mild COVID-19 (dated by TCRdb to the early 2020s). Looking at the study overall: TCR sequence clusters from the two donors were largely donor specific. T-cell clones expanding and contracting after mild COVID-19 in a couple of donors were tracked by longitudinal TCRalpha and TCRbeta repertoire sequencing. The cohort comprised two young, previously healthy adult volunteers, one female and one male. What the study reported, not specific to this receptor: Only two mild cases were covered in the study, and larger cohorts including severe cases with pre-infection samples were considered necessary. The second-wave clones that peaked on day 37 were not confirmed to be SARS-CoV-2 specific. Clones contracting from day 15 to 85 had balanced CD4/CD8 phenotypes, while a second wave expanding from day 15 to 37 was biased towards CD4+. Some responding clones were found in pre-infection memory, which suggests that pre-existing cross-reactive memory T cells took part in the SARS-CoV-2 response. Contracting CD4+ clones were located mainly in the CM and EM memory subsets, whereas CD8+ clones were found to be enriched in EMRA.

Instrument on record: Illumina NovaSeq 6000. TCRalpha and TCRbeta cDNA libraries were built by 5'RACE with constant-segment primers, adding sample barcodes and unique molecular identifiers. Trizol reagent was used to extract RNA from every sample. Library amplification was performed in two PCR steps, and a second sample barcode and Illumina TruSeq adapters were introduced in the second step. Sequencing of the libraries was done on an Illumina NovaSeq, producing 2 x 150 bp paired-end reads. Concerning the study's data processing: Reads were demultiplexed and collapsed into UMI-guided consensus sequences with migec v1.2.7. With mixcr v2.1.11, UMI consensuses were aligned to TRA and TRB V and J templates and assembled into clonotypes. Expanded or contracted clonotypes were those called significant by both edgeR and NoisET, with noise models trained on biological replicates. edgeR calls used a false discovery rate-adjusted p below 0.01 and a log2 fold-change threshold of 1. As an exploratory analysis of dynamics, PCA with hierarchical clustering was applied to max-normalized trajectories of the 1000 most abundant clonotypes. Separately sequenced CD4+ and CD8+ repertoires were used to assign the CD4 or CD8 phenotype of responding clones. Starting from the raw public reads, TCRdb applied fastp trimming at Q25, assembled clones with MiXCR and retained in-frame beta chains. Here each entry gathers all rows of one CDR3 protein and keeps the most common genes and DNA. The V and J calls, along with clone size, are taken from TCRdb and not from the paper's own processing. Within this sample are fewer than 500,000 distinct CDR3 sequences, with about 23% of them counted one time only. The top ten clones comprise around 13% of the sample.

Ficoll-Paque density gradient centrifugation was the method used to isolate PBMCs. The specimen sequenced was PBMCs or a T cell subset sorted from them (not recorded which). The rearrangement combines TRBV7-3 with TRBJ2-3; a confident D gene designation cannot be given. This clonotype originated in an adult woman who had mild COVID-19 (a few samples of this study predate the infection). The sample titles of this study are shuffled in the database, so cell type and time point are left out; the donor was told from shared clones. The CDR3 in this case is CASSDWTPVATDTQYF. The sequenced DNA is TGTGCCAGCAGCGACTGGACCCCTGTGGCCACAGATACGCAGTATTTT.